This passage covers 13 T cell receptor beta chains from one sample sequenced in a study of long-term antiretroviral therapy in people with HIV. It was version v3.0 of the immunoSEQ assay that was run at survey level. Some clones are missing from TCRdb's copy, which holds only in-frame ones; the method was immunoSEQ multiplex PCR. Of about 43,000 clones listed, approximately 89% are singletons. The sample here was unsorted PBMCs, taken 0.1 years before starting antiretroviral therapy. These receptors came from a woman in her forties or fifties with HIV.

V gene TRBV7-8 combines with J gene TRBJ1-4, with D hard to call. V lost 6 bases and J lost 6, with 20 bases in between. Germline CDR1 reads SGHVS; CDR2 reads FQNEAQ. The CDR3 sequence is 16 residues long. CDR3 DNA sequence: TGTGCCAGCAGTTCCCCAACCGCTCATAGGGATGAAAAACTGTTTTTT. Protein product: CASSSPTAHRDEKLFF.

This clone has just a few counts. The chain joins TRBV6-1 to TRBJ1-1; the match to TRBD1 covers 11 bases. The CDR3 consists of 15 residues. V was clipped by 6 bases and J by 5 bases; unmatched bases: 8. Germline V gives CDR1 MNHNS, CDR2 SASEGT. The DNA of the CDR3 is TGTGCCAGCAGGGTAAGGACAGGGGGCAGGACTGAAGCTTTCTTT. Translating gives CASRVRTGGRTEAFF.

The V gene is TRBV7-2, the J gene TRBJ2-2, with TRBD2 matching 10 bases. In germline, CDR1 is SGHTA, CDR2 FQGNSA. V gave up 4 bases and J gave up 3 bases; unmatched junction bases: 14. The length of the CDR3 is 19 residues. This CDR3 reads CASSSLDQRGGEYTGELFF. The CDR3 coding sequence is TGTGCCAGCAGCTCTCTTGATCAGCGGGGGGGCGAGTACACCGGGGAGCTGTTTTTT.

The CDR3 DNA reads TGTGCCAGCAGTTACGCAGCCAAAAACATTCAGTACTTC. Translation gives CASSYAAKNIQYF. The gene calls are TRBV6-6 and TRBJ2-4; D not certain. The ends were cut back, 2 bases at V and 0 bases at J, with 2 bases in the middle. The CDR3 is 13 amino acids. Germline CDR1 reads MNHNY; CDR2 reads SVGAGI (reference sequence).

This chain joins TRBV7-2 and TRBJ2-2, with 10 positions matching TRBD2. The germline gives CDR1 SGHTA, CDR2 FQGNSA. This CDR3 is 17 amino acids long. V lost 1 base to trimming and J lost 0 bases; unmatched junction nucleotides: 2. The CDR3, as DNA: TGTGCCAGCAGCTTAGGGCTAGCGGGGGCGAACACCGGGGAGCTGTTTTTT. This sequence encodes CASSLGLAGANTGELFF.

V is TRBV4-1 and J is TRBJ2-3, with TRBD2 matching 14 bases. CDR1 and CDR2 (germline): MGHRA, YSYEKL. V dropped 3 bases and J dropped 1; count of bases not matched to a gene: 3. CDR3 length: 17 amino acids. In DNA, the CDR3 is TGCGCCAGCAGCCATCTGGGACTAGCGGGGGGCACAGATACGCAGTATTTT. The encoded protein is CASSHLGLAGGTDTQYF.

The genes are TRBV6-5 and TRBJ1-4, with D perhaps TRBD1 (5 bases). Trimming took off 5 bases at V and 0 bases at J, with 7 bases between the two ends. In germline, CDR1 is MNHEY, CDR2 SVGAGI. The CDR3 length is 14 residues. CDR3 nucleotides: TGTGCCAGCAGTCCGACAGCAACTAATGAAAAACTGTTTTTT. It codes for CASSPTATNEKLFF.

V gene TRBV7-6 combines with J gene TRBJ2-5; 9 positions agree with TRBD2. Germline trimming cut 4 bases from V and 1 base from J; bases unmatched to any gene: 7. Per germline, CDR1 SGHVS and CDR2 FNYEAQ. This CDR3 has 16 amino acids. The CDR3 is CASSSPVAGAQETQYF. DNA for the CDR3: TGTGCCAGCAGCTCCCCTGTAGCGGGGGCCCAAGAGACCCAGTACTTC. Variable domain in full (rest from reference TRBV7-6 and TRBJ2-5): GAGVSQSPRYKVTKRGQDVALRCDPISGHVSLYWYRQALGQGPEFLTYFNYEAQQDKSGLPNDRFSAERPEGSISTLTIQRTEQRDSAMYRCASSSPVAGAQETQYFGPGTRLLVL.

The rearrangement joins TRBV30 to TRBJ1-2; 9 nucleotides match TRBD1. The V segment lost 1 base and the J segment 3 bases; nucleotides outside the gene matches: 6. CDR1 GTSNPN and CDR2 SVGIG come from the germline V gene (reference sequence). This CDR3 is built from 15 residues. The CDR3 bases are TGTGCCTGGAGTGCGGGACAGGGTTCATACTATGGCTACACCTTC. It codes for CAWSAGQGSYYGYTF.

The V call is TRBV6-1, the J call TRBJ2-2; D gene unclear. The germline gives CDR1 MNHNS, CDR2 SASEGT. The CDR3 sequence is 13 residues long. V was cut by 5 bases and J by 6 bases, with 10 bases left in between. The CDR3 nucleotides are TGTGCCAGCAGTTTCTCTAGTTCCGGGGAGCTGTTTTTT. Its translation is CASSFSSSGELFF.

Here the CDR3 DNA reads TGCAGCGTTGTCCGTTCGATGGGACAGGGAGGAAGTGTGGGTGGCTACACCTTC. Amino acids: CSVVRSMGQGGSVGGYTF. J is TRBJ1-2 and V is TRBV29-1, with 9 bases lining up with TRBD1. CDR3 length equals 18 residues. Per the germline V gene, CDR1 is SQVTM and CDR2 is ANQGSEA. V shed 4 bases and J 7 bases; nucleotides not matched to a gene: 22.

This clone occurred once. The J gene is TRBJ1-3, the V gene TRBV19, with a weak D call TRBD1 (5 bases). CDR1 is LNHDA and CDR2 is SQIVND in the germline V gene (reference sequence). The length of the CDR3 is 16 residues. The V and J ends lost 1 base and 0 bases respectively, with 10 bases between them. The CDR3: CASSIGQTSSGNTIYF. In DNA form, the CDR3 reads TGTGCCAGTAGTATAGGACAGACGAGCTCTGGAAACACCATATATTTT.

This chain links TRBV28 with TRBJ1-2; D is possibly TRBD1 (6 bases). The germline V gene has CDR1 MDHEN and CDR2 SYDVKM. The CDR3 extends over 15 amino acids. Trimming cost V 3 bases and J 2 bases, with 13 bases left between them. CDR3 nucleotide sequence: TGTGCCAGCAGTTTCACAGGGAAGGTGAACTATGGCTACACCTTC. The encoded protein is CASSFTGKVNYGYTF.